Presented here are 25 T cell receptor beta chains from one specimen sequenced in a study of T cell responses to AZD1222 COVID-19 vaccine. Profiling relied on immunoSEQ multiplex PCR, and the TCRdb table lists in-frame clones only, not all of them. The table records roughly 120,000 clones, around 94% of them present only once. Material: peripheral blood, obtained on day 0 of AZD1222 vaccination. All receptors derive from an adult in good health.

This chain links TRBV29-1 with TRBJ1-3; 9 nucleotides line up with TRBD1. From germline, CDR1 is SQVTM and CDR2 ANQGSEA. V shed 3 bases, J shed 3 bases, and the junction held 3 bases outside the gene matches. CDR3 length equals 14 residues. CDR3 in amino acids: CSVETGGHGNTIYF. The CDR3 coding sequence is TGCAGCGTTGAGACAGGGGGACATGGAAACACCATATATTTT.

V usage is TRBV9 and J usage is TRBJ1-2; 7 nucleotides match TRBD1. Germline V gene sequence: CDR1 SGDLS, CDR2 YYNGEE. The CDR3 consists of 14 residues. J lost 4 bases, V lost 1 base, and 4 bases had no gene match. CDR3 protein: CASSVKGAAYGYTF. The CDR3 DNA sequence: TGTGCCAGCAGCGTAAAGGGGGCAGCCTATGGCTACACCTTC.

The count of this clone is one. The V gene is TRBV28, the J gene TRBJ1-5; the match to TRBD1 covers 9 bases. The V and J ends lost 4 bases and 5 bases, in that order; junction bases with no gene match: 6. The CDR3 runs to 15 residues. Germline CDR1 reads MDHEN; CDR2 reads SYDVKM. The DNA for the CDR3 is TGTGCCAGCAGTTCCGGGACAGGGAGTTATCAGCCCCAGCATTTT. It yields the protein CASSSGTGSYQPQHF. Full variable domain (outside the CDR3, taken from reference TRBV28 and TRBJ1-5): DVKVTQSSRYLVKRTGEKVFLECVQDMDHENMFWYRQDPGLGLRLIYFSYDVKMKEKGDIPEGYSVSREKKERFSLILESASTNQTSMYLCASSSGTGSYQPQHFGDGTRLSIL.

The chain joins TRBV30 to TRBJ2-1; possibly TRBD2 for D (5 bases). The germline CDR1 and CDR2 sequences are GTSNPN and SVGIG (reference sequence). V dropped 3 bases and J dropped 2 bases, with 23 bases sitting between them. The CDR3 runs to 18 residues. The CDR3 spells CAWSALLRMSGPYNEQFF. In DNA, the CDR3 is TGTGCCTGGAGCGCCCTCTTGAGGATGAGCGGCCCCTACAATGAGCAGTTCTTC.

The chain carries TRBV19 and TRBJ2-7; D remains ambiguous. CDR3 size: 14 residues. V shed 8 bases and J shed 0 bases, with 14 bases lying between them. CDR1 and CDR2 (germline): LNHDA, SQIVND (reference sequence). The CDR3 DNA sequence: TGTGCCAGTGCGCTCGGCGTACCCTCCTACGAGCAGTACTTC. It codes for CASALGVPSYEQYF.

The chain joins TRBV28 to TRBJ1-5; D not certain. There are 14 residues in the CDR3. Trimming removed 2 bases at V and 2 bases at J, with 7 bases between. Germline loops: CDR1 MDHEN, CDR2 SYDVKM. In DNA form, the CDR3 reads TGTGCCAGCAGTTTAGGGCAGCGCAATCAGCCCCAGCATTTT. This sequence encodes CASSLGQRNQPQHF.

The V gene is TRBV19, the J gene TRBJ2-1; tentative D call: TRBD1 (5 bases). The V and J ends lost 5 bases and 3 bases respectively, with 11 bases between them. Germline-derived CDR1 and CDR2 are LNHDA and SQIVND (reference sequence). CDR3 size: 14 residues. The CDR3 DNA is TGTGCCAGTAGTCAGGGATTGAACTACAATGAGCAGTTCTTC. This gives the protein CASSQGLNYNEQFF.

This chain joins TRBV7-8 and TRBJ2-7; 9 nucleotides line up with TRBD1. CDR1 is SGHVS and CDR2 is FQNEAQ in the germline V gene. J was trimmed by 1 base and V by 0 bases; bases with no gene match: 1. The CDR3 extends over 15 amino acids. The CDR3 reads CASSLAGTGSYEQYF. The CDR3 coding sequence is TGTGCCAGCAGCTTAGCGGGGACAGGGTCCTACGAGCAGTACTTC.

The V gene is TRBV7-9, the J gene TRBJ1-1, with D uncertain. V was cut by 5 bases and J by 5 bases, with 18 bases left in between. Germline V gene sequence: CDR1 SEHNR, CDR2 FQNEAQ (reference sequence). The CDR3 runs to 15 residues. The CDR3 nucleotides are TGTGCCAGCAGCCCCTTGGGAAGGGTTGAGACTGAAGCTTTCTTT. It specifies CASSPLGRVETEAFF.

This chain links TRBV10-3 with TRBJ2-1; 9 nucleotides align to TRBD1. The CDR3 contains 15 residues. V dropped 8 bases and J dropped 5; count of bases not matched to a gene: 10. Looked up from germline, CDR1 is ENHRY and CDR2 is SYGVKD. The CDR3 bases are TGTGCCATCTGGAACCCCGGGACAGGGAACAATGAGCAGTTCTTC. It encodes CAIWNPGTGNNEQFF.

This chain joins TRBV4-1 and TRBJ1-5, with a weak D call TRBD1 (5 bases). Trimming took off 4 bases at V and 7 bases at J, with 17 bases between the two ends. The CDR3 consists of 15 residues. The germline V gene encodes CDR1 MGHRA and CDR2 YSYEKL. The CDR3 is CASSRSGAEPQPQHF. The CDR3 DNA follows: TGCGCCAGCAGCCGCTCCGGGGCCGAACCCCAGCCCCAGCATTTT.

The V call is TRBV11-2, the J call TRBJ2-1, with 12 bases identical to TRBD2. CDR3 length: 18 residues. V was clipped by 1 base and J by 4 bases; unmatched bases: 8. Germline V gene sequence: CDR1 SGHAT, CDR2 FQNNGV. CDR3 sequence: CASSLGTSGRYRYNEQFF. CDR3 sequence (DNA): TGTGCCAGCAGCTTAGGAACTAGCGGGAGGTATAGGTACAATGAGCAGTTCTTC.

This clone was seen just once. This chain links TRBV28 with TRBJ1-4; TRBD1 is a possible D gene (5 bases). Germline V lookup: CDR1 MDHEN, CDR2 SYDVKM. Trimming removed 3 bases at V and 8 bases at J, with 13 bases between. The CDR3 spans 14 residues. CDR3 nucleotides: TGTGCCAGCAGTTTCGAAGGGGCTGAGGAAAAACTGTTTTTT. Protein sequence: CASSFEGAEEKLFF.

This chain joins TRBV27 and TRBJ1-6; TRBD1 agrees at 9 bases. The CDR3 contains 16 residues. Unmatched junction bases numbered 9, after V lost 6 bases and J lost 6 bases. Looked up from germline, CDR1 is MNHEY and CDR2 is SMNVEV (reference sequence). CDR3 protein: CASSPQDRGSNSPLHF. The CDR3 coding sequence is TGTGCCAGCAGCCCCCAGGACAGGGGAAGTAATTCACCCCTCCACTTT.

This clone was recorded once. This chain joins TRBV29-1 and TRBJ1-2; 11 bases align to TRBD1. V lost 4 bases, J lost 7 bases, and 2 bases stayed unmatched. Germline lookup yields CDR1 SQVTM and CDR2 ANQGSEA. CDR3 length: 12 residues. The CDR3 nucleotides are TGCAGCGTTGGGACAGGGGGCTTTGGCTACACCTTC. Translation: CSVGTGGFGYTF. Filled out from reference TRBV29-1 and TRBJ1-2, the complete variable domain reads SAVISQKPSRDICQRGTSLTIQCQVDSQVTMMFWYRQQPGQSLTLIATANQGSEATYESGFVIDKFPISRPNLTFSTLTVSNMSPEDSSIYLCSVGTGGFGYTFGSGTRLTVV.

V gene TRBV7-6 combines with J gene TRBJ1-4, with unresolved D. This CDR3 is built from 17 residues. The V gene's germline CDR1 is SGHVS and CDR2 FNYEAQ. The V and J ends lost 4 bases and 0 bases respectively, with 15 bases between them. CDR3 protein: CASSSRRTVATNEKLFF. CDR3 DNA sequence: TGTGCCAGCAGCTCAAGGAGGACCGTTGCAACTAATGAAAAACTGTTTTTT.

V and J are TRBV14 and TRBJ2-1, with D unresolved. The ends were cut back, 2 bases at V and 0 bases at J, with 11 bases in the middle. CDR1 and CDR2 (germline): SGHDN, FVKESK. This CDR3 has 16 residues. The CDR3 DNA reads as TGTGCCAGCAGCCAATTGAAATTCCTCTCCTACAATGAGCAGTTCTTC. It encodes CASSQLKFLSYNEQFF.

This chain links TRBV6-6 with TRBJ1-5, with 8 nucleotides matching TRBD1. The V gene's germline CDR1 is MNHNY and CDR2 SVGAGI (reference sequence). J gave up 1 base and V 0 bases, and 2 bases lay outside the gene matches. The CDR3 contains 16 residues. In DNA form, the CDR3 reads TGTGCCAGCAGTTACTCCCAGGGGGCGAGCAATCAGCCCCAGCATTTT. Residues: CASSYSQGASNQPQHF.

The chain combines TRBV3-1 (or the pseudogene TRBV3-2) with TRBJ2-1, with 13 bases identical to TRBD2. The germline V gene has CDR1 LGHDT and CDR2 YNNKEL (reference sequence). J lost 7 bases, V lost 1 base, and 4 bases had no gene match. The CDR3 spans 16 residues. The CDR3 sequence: CASSQGALAGGNEQFF. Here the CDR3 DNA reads TGTGCCAGCAGCCAAGGGGCACTAGCGGGAGGGAATGAGCAGTTCTTC.

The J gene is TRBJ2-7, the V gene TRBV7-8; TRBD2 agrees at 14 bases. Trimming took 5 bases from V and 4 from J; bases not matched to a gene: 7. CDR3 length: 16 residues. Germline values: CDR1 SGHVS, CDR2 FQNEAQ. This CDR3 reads CASSPGTSGSGYEQYF. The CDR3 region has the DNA TGTGCCAGCAGCCCGGGGACTAGCGGGAGTGGTTACGAGCAGTACTTC.

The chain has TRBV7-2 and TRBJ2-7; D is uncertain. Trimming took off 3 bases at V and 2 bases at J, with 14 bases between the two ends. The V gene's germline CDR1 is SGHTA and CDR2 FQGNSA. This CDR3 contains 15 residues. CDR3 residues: CASSLGPPATYEQYF. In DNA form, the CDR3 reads TGTGCCAGCAGCTTGGGCCCACCGGCGACCTACGAGCAGTACTTC. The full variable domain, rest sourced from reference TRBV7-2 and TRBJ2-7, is GAGVSQSPSNKVTEKGKDVELRCDPISGHTALYWYRQSLGQGLEFLIYFQGNSAPDKSGLPSDRFSAERTGGSVSTLTIQRTQQEDSAVYLCASSLGPPATYEQYFGPGTRLTVT.

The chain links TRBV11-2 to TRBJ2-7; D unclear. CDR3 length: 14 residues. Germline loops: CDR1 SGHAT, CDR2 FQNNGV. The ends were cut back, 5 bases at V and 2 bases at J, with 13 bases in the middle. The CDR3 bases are TGTGCCAGCAGCCCCCGTCTAGTGACCTACGAGCAGTACTTC. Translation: CASSPRLVTYEQYF.

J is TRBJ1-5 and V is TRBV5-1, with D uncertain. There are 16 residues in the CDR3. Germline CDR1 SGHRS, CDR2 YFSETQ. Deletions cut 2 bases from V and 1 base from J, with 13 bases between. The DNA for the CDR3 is TGCGCCAGCAGCTTCGGACGGTGGCAGAGCAATCAGCCCCAGCATTTT. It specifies CASSFGRWQSNQPQHF.

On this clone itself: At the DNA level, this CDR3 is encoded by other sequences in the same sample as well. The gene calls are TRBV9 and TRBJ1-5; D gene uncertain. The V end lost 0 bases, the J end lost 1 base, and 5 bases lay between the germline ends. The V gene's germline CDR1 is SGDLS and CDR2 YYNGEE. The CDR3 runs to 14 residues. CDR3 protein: CASSVGGSNQPQHF. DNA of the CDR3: TGTGCCAGCAGCGTAGGCGGAAGCAATCAGCCCCAGCATTTT.

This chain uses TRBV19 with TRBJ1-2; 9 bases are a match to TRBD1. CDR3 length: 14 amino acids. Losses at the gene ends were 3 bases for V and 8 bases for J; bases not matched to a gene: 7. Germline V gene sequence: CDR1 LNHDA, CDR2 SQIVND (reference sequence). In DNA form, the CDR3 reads TGTGCCAGTAGTATGTTACAGGGGGCGCGAGGCTACACCTTC. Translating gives CASSMLQGARGYTF. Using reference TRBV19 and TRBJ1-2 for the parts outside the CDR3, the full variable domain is DGGITQSPKYLFRKEGQNVTLSCEQNLNHDAMYWYRQDPGQGLRLIYYSQIVNDFQKGDIAEGYSVSREKKESFPLTVTSAQKNPTAFYLCASSMLQGARGYTFGSGTRLTVV.